This T cell receptor (beta chain) is drawn from a study of blood T cell repertoires in COVID-19. About the research overall: Acute-phase and convalescent COVID-19 samples originated in the United States, Italy and Spain. T cells, B-cell-depleted T cells, or PBMCs provided the cDNA or gDNA that served as material.

Source study methods: Estimated nucleated cell counts came from reference gene primer amplification. Clones were sequenced by immunoSEQ multiplex PCR, and TCRdb holds only the in-frame ones, with some missing. V and J calls and clone size follow that table, whereas D and trimming were derived from the DNA. This table has approximately 310,000 clones, roughly 84% appearing once. Germline trimming cut 8 bases from V and 6 bases from J; bases unmatched to any gene: 10. Germline values: CDR1 SNHLY, CDR2 FYNNEI. The CDR3 covers 13 residues. V and J are TRBV2 and TRBJ2-7; TRBD1 agrees at 7 bases. Sequences were obtained from peripheral blood. This receptor was taken from a man aged 50 to 59 with active or convalescent COVID-19. The CDR3 nucleotides are TGTGCCAGCGGGCTAACAGGGGACGGCGAGCAGTACTTC. It translates to CASGLTGDGEQYF.